A single TCR beta chain is shown here with its context. This clone was seen only a few times. Its antigen is not yet known. No clone much larger than this one lies a single base away; base qualities are absent. Library construction relied on the immunoSEQ multiplex PCR assay. For the multiplex PCR, a mixture combining 60 forward primers for TCR Vbeta segments and 13 reverse primers for TCR Jbeta segments was used. The CDR3 region of rearranged TCR beta genes was amplified from genomic DNA with a multiplex PCR assay. The amplified TCR beta libraries were sequenced on the Illumina HiSeq System as 87-base-pair reads. In the source study's methods: A later analysis tallied roughly 80 million unique TCR beta chains across the roughly 610 repertoires, and some 10 million of those chains were shared by two or more donors. Raw reads were error-corrected and collapsed into unique sequences with a nearest-neighbor algorithm that merged closely related sequences to remove PCR and sequencing errors. V, D and J gene segments were assigned by aligning CDR3 sequences to IMGT reference sequences. For a sequence to be retained, at least a six-nucleotide match to both a V gene segment and a J gene segment was required. A rearrangement was called productive if the CDR3 had no stop codons and remained in frame with V and J, and every other rearrangement was called non-productive. Following IMGT convention, CDR3 was defined as the stretch from the second conserved V-encoded cysteine to the conserved J-encoded phenylalanine. In an earlier analysis of 500 to 650 of the donors, sequences lacking an unambiguous match to a single V gene segment were excluded. An earlier analysis of 587 of the donors called V segments functional above 56.7% productive rearrangements and segregating when the between-donor standard deviation exceeded 5%. To diagnose cytomegalovirus status from the catalog of TCR beta chain sequences, a statistical classification framework was built. In a later analysis, TCR nucleotide sequences were compared against IMGT/GENE-DB human TR gene sequences so that V and J genes could be assigned. Using the TCRdist pipeline, a later analysis assigned CDR3 sequences along with most-parsimonious VDJ recombination scenarios. In a later analysis, each TCR beta chain was defined by its CDR3 amino acid sequence together with its V-gene family, and reads lacking a unique V-gene family were excluded. To address suspected cross-contamination and a sequencing artifact, a later analysis removed under 600 highly shared, low-generation-probability nucleotide sequences. In a later analysis, a clonal expansion index for each public chain was calculated from normalized within-repertoire ranks of inferred template counts. In a later analysis, generation probabilities were computed with a VDJ recombination model fitted to out-of-frame rearrangements, and the resulting probabilities were checked against IGoR. In a later analysis, hypergeometric tests were used to score TCR-TCR, TCR-HLA and TCR-CMV co-occurrence, with a repertoire-size bias correction applied to TCR pairs. False discovery rates were estimated in a later analysis by permuting HLA or CMV assignments 20 times. A later analysis grouped co-occurring TCRs with DBSCAN, adding TCRdist sequence similarity when clustering within HLA-allele-positive subsets. For co-occurrence clustering, repertoires with fewer than 30,000 or more than 120,000 public chains were excluded, along with several repertoires with anomalous nucleotide sharing. Held by TCRdb, this immuneACCESS table contains in-frame sequences only and omits some clones. Under half of the omission traces to an unresolved V gene where checked; the cause of the rest is unknown. Clone size and the V and J calls come from that table; the DNA yielded D and trimming. This sample gives 40,000 to 55,000 clones in total; 70% to 80% of them show up just once. The ten largest clones take up approximately 6.8% of the sample.

The germline V gene sets CDR1 to SNHLY and CDR2 to FYNNEI. The V end gives up 3 bases and the J end 8 bases, leaving 11 bases in the junction not matched to a gene. The CDR3 spans 15 residues, from the cysteine through the phenylalanine. Only the CDR3 region is kept as DNA, spanning 45 bases read in frame from base 1. This record comes from a study of cytomegalovirus exposure and HLA in healthy donors (dated 2017 in TCRdb). About the full investigation: An earlier analysis of approximately 640 of the donors reported roughly 270 Gb of sequence data and some 100 million unique TCR beta sequences from around 200 million T cells. Approximately 310 gigabases of sequencing data and 78 million or so unique TCR sequences were included in an early release covering around 600 HLA-typed donors. The genetic ancestry cluster associated with self-reported Caucasian donors included 81% of the 300 to 400 genotyped donors. The study aimed to test whether signatures of past pathogen exposure could be identified by cataloging public T cell receptors. The study used immunosequencing to profile the T cell repertoires of hundreds of subjects and linked those repertoires to cytomegalovirus serostatus. Besides the first cohort of approximately 670 subjects, a separate validation cohort made up of 90 to 150 different subjects was used. To predict cytomegalovirus infection status, the study brought together high-throughput TCR immunosequencing, statistical association of individual TCRs with disease status, and machine learning. A later analysis re-analyzed previously published TCR beta repertoires from approximately 700 donors and added high-resolution HLA genotyping to study TCR occurrence patterns. Rather than using new phenotypic data, the later analysis identified candidate immune exposures from TCR beta sequences and from how often those sequences occurred across donors. An earlier analysis of several hundred of the donors applied high-throughput TCR beta sequencing to assess whether each TCR beta V gene segment acted as functional or pseudogenic. Donor age, sex, ethnicity and CMV serostatus were collected together with the repertoire data. A later genetic analysis took genome-wide SNP genotypes for about 55% of the roughly 700 donors and used that subset as a discovery cohort. All discovery cohort repertoires had been generated on a single sequencing platform. HLA typing included class I and class II loci at four-digit resolution. The number of typed donors differed by locus: roughly 629-630 for A, B, C, DRB1 and DQB1; some 500 for DQA1; approximately 610 for DPA1; and 400 to 480 for DPB1. Roughly 5 DR-DQ haplotypes were treated as single units for association and clustering because of strong linkage in the cohort. On average, roughly 200,000 unique TCR beta nucleotide sequences were sequenced per donor among about 400 genotyped donors of the cohort, with roughly 20% of those sequences being non-productive. Beyond this particular receptor, the publication reports: Because HLA typing was missing for some donors at each locus, association tests included only the typed subset. A later genetic analysis reported fewer N-insertions in productive TCRs among donors in an Asian-associated ancestry cluster than the roughly 620-donor mean. In a later analysis, the rate of TCR association differed among HLA loci, with DRB1 alleles having the most associated TCRs and HLA-C alleles having the fewest. Linkage disequilibrium might explain the correlated functional status among segregating V segments, but an unknown experimental factor could not be ruled out. An earlier analysis of 587 of the donors showed that most TCR beta V segments appeared in productive rearrangements either about 87% or about 30% of the time, which broadly matched IMGT annotations. This cohort had only TCR beta chains sequenced, and the lack of alpha or paired-chain data limited which features could be detected. Because the 87-base-pair reads could not distinguish some IMGT-functional V segments, including TRBV6-2 and TRBV6-3, those segments were excluded. Presence/absence analyses assumed roughly uniform sequencing depth across donors, an assumption that may not hold. According to the authors, the approach could potentially be generalized to other disease states and immunological phenotypes. A further reported finding was that TCR beta sequences accurately predicted the HLA-A and HLA-B alleles for most subjects in the first cohort. Across donors, most TCR sequences were observed very rarely, whereas some public TCRs were present in many individuals. A cluster of highly shared sequence variants was judged likely to be a technical artifact of the sequencing pipeline. Three of the identified cytomegalovirus-associated TCR beta chains were confirmed in vitro to be specific for cytomegalovirus antigens. The study listed 170 or so TCR beta chains as associated with cytomegalovirus. In a later analysis, HLA-associated TCR beta chains showed more clonal expansion and lower generation probabilities than non-associated chains that were equally common. At a false discovery rate of 0.05, a later analysis linked about 16,000 TCR beta sequences to specific HLA alleles. When HLA alleles, especially DR and DQ, strongly co-occurred, TCR associations were difficult to assign to individual alleles. Immune exposure information for the cohort was limited to CMV serostatus. Roughly 15 rarely observed V segments, including chromosome 9 orphons, were excluded from the earlier analysis of just under 600 of the donors because counts were too low. In both the original and validation cohorts, the classifier was reported to diagnose cytomegalovirus status with high specificity and sensitivity. A later genetic analysis associated a missense DCLRE1C variant with V-gene and J-gene trimming of TCR beta chains, and an independent cohort replicated the association. In a later analysis, several top co-occurrence clusters were reported to appear linked to parvovirus B19, influenza, CMV and Epstein-Barr virus. In a later analysis, most CMV-associated TCR beta chains were found to appear HLA-restricted, with HLA associations seemingly driven largely by CMV exposure.

The cohort comprised some 730 healthy bone marrow donors. At the time of sampling, all cohort members were nominally healthy, though unrecorded immune exposures were likely present. The donor was CMV seronegative and belonged to the group of several hundred seronegative cohort members. A peripheral blood sample was collected from each donor, and TCR beta sequencing was performed on peripheral blood mononuclear cells. Genomic DNA extraction from the blood cell samples was performed with the Qiagen DNeasy Blood Extraction Kit. The rearranged chain carries TRBV2 and TRBJ1-2; 8 bases in between match TRBD1. Input material: PBMCs. The receptor's source is a man aged 25 to 40 in good health and CMV-seronegative. Here the CDR3 is given as CASSDRQGASRGYTF. The base sequence is TGTGCCAGCAGTGATAGGCAGGGGGCTTCTCGGGGCTACACCTTC.